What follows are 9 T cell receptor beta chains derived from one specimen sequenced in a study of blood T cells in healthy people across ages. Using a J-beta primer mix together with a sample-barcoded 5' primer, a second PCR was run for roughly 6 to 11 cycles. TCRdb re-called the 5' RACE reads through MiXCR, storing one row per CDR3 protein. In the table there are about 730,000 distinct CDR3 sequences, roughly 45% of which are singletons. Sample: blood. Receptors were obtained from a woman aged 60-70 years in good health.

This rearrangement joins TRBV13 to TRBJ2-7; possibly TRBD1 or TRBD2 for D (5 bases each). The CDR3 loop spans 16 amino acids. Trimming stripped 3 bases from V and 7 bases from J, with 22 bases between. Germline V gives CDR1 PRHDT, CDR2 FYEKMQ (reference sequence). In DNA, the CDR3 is TGTGCCAGCAGCTTCCACCCGGGACGGGGCTTCAATGAGCAGTACTTC. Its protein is CASSFHPGRGFNEQYF. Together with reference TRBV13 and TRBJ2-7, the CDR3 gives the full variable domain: AAGVIQSPRHLIKEKRETATLKCYPIPRHDTVYWYQQGPGQDPQFLISFYEKMQSDKGSIPDRFSAQQFSDYHSELNMSSLELGDSALYFCASSFHPGRGFNEQYFGPGTRLTVT.

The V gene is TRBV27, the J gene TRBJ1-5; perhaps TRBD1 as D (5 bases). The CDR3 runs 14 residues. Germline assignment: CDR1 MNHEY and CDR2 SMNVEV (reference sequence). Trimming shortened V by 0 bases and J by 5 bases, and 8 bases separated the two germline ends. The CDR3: CASSLSRGDQPQHF. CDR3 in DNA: TGTGCCAGCAGTTTATCGCGAGGGGATCAGCCCCAGCATTTT.

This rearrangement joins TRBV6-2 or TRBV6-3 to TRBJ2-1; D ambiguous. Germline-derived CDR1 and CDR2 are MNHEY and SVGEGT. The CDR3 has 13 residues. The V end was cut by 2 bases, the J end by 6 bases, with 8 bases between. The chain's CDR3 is CASSYGVSNEQFF. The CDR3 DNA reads TGTGCCAGCAGTTACGGGGTGAGCAATGAGCAGTTCTTC.

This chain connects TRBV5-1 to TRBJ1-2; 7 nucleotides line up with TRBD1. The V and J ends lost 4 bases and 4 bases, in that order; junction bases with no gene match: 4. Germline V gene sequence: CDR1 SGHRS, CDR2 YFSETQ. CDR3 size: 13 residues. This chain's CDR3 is CASSPGTVYGYTF. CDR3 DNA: TGCGCCAGCAGCCCCGGGACAGTCTATGGCTACACCTTC.

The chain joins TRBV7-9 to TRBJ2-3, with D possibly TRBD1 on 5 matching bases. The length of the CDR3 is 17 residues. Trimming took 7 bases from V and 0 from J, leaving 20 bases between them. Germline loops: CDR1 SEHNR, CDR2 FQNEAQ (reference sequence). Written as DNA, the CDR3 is TGTGCCAGCACGTGGAGCTCGACAGCTTCTAGCACAGATACGCAGTATTTT. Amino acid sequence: CASTWSSTASSTDTQYF.

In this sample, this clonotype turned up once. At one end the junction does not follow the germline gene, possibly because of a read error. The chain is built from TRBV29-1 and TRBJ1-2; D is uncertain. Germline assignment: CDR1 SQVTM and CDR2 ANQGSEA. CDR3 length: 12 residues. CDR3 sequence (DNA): TGCAGCGTTAAAGAGGGCCTTGAGGGCTACACCTTC. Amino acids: CSVKEGLEGYTF.

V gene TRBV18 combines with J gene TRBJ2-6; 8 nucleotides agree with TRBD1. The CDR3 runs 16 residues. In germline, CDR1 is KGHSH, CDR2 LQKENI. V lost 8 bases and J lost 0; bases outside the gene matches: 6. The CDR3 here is CASPTGGFSGANVLTF. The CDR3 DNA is TGTGCCAGCCCTACAGGGGGATTCTCTGGGGCCAACGTCCTGACTTTC.

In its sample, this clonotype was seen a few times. CDR3 loop: CASSESSVGGETQYF. The CDR3 bases are TGTGCCAGCAGTGAATCCAGCGTCGGAGGCGAGACCCAGTACTTC. This sequence joins TRBV6-1 and TRBJ2-5, with a possible D match to TRBD2 (5 bases). The V gene's germline CDR1 is MNHNS and CDR2 SASEGT. Trimming took 2 bases from V and 5 from J, leaving 15 bases between them. CDR3 length: 15 amino acids.

CDR3 sequence reads: CASSRTRDTEAFF. Here the CDR3 DNA reads TGTGCCAGCAGCAGAACCCGGGACACTGAAGCTTTCTTT. This chain joins TRBV11-2 and TRBJ1-1, with unresolved D. Trimming took 5 bases from V and 3 from J, leaving 10 bases between them. CDR3 size: 13 residues. The V gene's germline CDR1 is SGHAT and CDR2 FQNNGV.